A selection of T cell receptor beta chains follows, all from one sample in a study of T cell responses to AZD1222 COVID-19 vaccine. Method: immunoSEQ multiplex PCR; TCRdb's copy keeps in-frame clones and lacks some. Counted here are approximately 190,000 clones, around 92% occurring once; the ten biggest clones make up less than 1.5%. The sequenced sample was peripheral blood, obtained on day 0 of AZD1222 vaccination. The receptors here all came from an adult in good health. The CDR3 runs from the conserved cysteine through the conserved F or W. A D gene is named only where the DNA matches it firmly. A row's size may be missing; if present it is once, few, many or a size class.

j_call: TRBJ1-1
clone_size: once
d_call: TRBD1
v_call: TRBV4-3
cdr3_nt: TGCGCCAGCAGCCAGGGACAGGTCACTGAAGCTTTCTTT
cdr3_aa: CASSQGQVTEAFF

j_call: TRBJ1-2
clone_size: .
d_call: .
v_call: TRBV7-6
cdr3_nt: TGTGCCAGCAGCCGAAATCCAGGGCAAGGGAATGGCTACACCTTC
cdr3_aa: CASSRNPGQGNGYTF

j_call: TRBJ1-1
clone_size: .
d_call: .
v_call: TRBV11-2
cdr3_nt: TGTGCCAGCAGCCACAGGGCTCGTAGGGACACTGAAGCTTTCTTT
cdr3_aa: CASSHRARRDTEAFF

j_call: TRBJ2-3
clone_size: .
d_call: TRBD2
v_call: TRBV3-1/TRBV3-2
cdr3_nt: TGTGCCAGCAGCCAAATCAGGAGACTAGCGGGGGAAGATACGCAGTATTTT
cdr3_aa: CASSQIRRLAGEDTQYF

j_call: TRBJ1-1
clone_size: .
d_call: .
v_call: TRBV3-1/TRBV3-2
cdr3_nt: TGTGCCAGCAGCCCCCCCCTAGCAAACACTGAAGCTTTCTTT
cdr3_aa: CASSPPLANTEAFF

j_call: TRBJ2-5
clone_size: .
d_call: TRBD1
v_call: TRBV5-1
cdr3_nt: TGCGCCAGCAGCTTGGCAGGGGGCCCGGAGACCCAGTACTTC
cdr3_aa: CASSLAGGPETQYF

j_call: TRBJ2-3
clone_size: .
d_call: TRBD2
v_call: TRBV5-1
cdr3_nt: TGCGCCAGCAGCTTGCCTAGCGGGGGGACCAGCACAGATACGCAGTATTTT
cdr3_aa: CASSLPSGGTSTDTQYF

j_call: TRBJ1-5
clone_size: .
d_call: TRBD1
v_call: TRBV2
cdr3_nt: TGTGCCAGCAGGCCCGACAGGGGAGATCAGCCCCAGCATTTT
cdr3_aa: CASRPDRGDQPQHF

j_call: TRBJ1-2
clone_size: .
d_call: .
v_call: TRBV29-1
cdr3_nt: TGCAGCGCTGGGCAGGGTCGGGTCTATGGCTACACCTTC
cdr3_aa: CSAGQGRVYGYTF

j_call: TRBJ1-3
clone_size: .
d_call: .
v_call: TRBV7-8
cdr3_nt: TGTGCCAGCAGCGACAAAACCGGGGGGACTGGAAACACCATATATTTT
cdr3_aa: CASSDKTGGTGNTIYF

j_call: TRBJ1-2
clone_size: .
d_call: .
v_call: TRBV6-6
cdr3_nt: TGTGCCAGCAGTTACCCCCGAAGCGATCCTAACTATGGCTACACCTTC
cdr3_aa: CASSYPRSDPNYGYTF

j_call: TRBJ1-1
clone_size: .
d_call: TRBD1
v_call: TRBV19
cdr3_nt: TGTGCCAGTAGTTTAAGGACAGGGATGAACACTGAAGCTTTCTTT
cdr3_aa: CASSLRTGMNTEAFF

j_call: TRBJ1-6
clone_size: .
d_call: TRBD1
v_call: TRBV7-6
cdr3_nt: TGTGCCAGCAGCCAGGGGACAGGGGGTTATTCACCCCTCCACTTT
cdr3_aa: CASSQGTGGYSPLHF

j_call: TRBJ1-4
clone_size: .
d_call: TRBD1
v_call: TRBV25-1
cdr3_nt: TGTGCCAGCAGTGTGAGGACAGGGAGGAATGAAAAACTGTTTTTT
cdr3_aa: CASSVRTGRNEKLFF